This T cell receptor (beta chain) was profiled in a study of T cell responses to AZD1222 COVID-19 vaccine. Trimming left V 1 base short and J 9 bases short, with 19 bases between. CDR1 SGHDN and CDR2 FVKESK come from the germline V gene. This CDR3 is built from 16 residues. A word on this clone: Its antigen remains unknown.

Second-dose recipients at about 4 or about 12 weeks were treated as one pooled group. Broader study findings: Females outnumbered males among donors, who were mostly white British; clonal diversity was possibly underestimated. Mapped onto spike, vaccine-associated CD4 TCRs spanned it and were dominant at 160-218 and 743-854. With two AZD1222 doses given, Spike-specific TCR breadth and depth both rose.

The table came from immunoSEQ multiplex PCR; TCRdb's copy has only in-frame clones and leaves some out. The profile shows 250,000 to 300,000 clones, 85% to 95% of them singletons. The clonotype was recovered from an adult who received the AZD1222 COVID-19 vaccine. The chain links TRBV14 to TRBJ2-1; D is perhaps TRBD2 (5 bases). This specimen consisted of peripheral blood, obtained 28 days after the second AZD1222 dose. In DNA, the CDR3 is TGTGCCAGCAGCCAAGTGGGCGGGCGCCGGTCGAGTGAGCAGTTCTTC. The encoded protein is CASSQVGGRRSSEQFF.